This T cell receptor (beta chain) was identified in a study of control samples from healthy donors and cancer patients. The trim removed 5 bases at V and 3 bases at J, leaving 6 bases unmatched. The CDR3 totals 14 residues. Germline CDR1 reads SEHNR; CDR2 reads FQNEAQ (reference sequence). The data were produced by immunoSEQ multiplex PCR, yet TCRdb's version contains in-frame clones alone and is incomplete. The sample lists under 450,000 clones; roughly 90% were seen once. Input material: PBMCs. The chain employs TRBV7-9 and TRBJ1-1, with 7 bases matching TRBD1. This TCR derives from a man between 40 and 49 years old with head and neck cancer. The CDR3 loop reads CASSLLQGDTEAFF. CDR3 coding DNA: TGTGCCAGCAGCCTACTTCAGGGGGACACTGAAGCTTTCTTT.